Sequencing of this TCR beta chain was carried out in a study of circulating and synovial CD4+ cells in juvenile arthritis. This CDR3 is 17 amino acids long. The trim removed 1 base at V and 2 bases at J, leaving 4 bases unmatched. Germline V gives CDR1 LGHNA, CDR2 YNFKEQ. Method: immunoSEQ multiplex PCR; TCRdb's copy keeps in-frame clones and lacks some. Altogether about 30,000 clones are present, approximately 92% being singletons, with the ten largest covering about 3.1%. The clonotype comes from a human donor with juvenile idiopathic arthritis. V usage is TRBV4-2 and J usage is TRBJ2-1; TRBD2 aligns across 11 bases. Material: CD4+ T cells from blood. The CDR3 loop reads CASSQALAGVTYNEQFF. CDR3 in DNA: TGTGCCAGCAGCCAAGCACTAGCGGGAGTGACCTACAATGAGCAGTTCTTC.